These 5 T cell receptor beta chains share one sample of origin, sequenced in a study of response to subunit inactivated influenza vaccine. MiXCR, applied by TCRdb to the RT-PCR reads, yields one record per CDR3 protein. The table includes around 650,000 distinct CDR3 sequences, about 15% detected once. This material consisted of PBMCs from blood, taken 11 to 12 days after vaccination. These TCRs come from a man in his fifties or sixties who received an inactivated influenza vaccine.

Remarks on this clonotype: One end of the junction fails to match germline, which may point to a read error. This chain joins TRBV7-8 and TRBJ2-7; TRBD2 is a possible D gene (6 bases). The V gene's germline CDR1 is SGHVS and CDR2 FQNEAQ. This CDR3 spans 17 amino acids. CDR3 sequence (DNA): TGTGCCAGCAGCTTAGCAAGTCCTAGCGCCTTAAACTACGAGCACTACTTC. Translated, it gives CASSLASPSALNYEHYF.

The chain employs TRBV29-1 and TRBJ2-3; D gene unclear. The CDR3 loop spans 12 amino acids. Looked up from germline, CDR1 is SQVTM and CDR2 is ANQGSEA. Deletions cut 7 bases from V and 5 bases from J, with 13 bases between. The CDR3 nucleotides are TGCAGCGCCACAACATCTGGAGATACGCAGTATTTT. This sequence encodes CSATTSGDTQYF.

This clonotype occurred a few times. The rearrangement joins TRBV20-1 to TRBJ2-2, with 8 nucleotides matching TRBD1. CDR1 and CDR2 (germline): DFQATT, SNEGSKA (reference sequence). The CDR3 has 15 amino acids. V trimming: 4 bases; J trimming: 4 bases; junction bases outside the gene matches: 8. CDR3 amino acids: CSAIDRGAGTGELFF. CDR3 nucleotide sequence: TGCAGTGCTATCGACAGGGGCGCGGGCACCGGGGAGCTGTTTTTT.

Only a few counts were recorded for this clonotype. The chain recombines TRBV7-2 with TRBJ2-3; weak D call: TRBD1 (6 bases). CDR1 and CDR2 from the germline V gene are SGHTA and FQGNSA. V lost 3 bases to trimming and J lost 3 bases, with 13 bases between them. This CDR3 is 15 amino acids long. CDR3 DNA sequence: TGTGCCAGCAGCTTCTCCATAACAGGGACAGATACGCAGTATTTT. It specifies CASSFSITGTDTQYF.

This clonotype turned up a few times. The chain couples TRBV11-2 to TRBJ2-2; 7 bases match TRBD2. With V trimmed by 5 bases and J by 4 bases, 10 bases remained unmatched. There are 16 residues in the CDR3. CDR1 and CDR2 from the germline V gene are SGHAT and FQNNGV. This CDR3 reads CASSPGLVVPTGELFF. The CDR3 DNA reads as TGTGCCAGCAGCCCCGGACTAGTGGTTCCCACCGGGGAGCTGTTTTTT.